These 17 T cell receptor beta chains share one sample of origin, sequenced in a study of shared clonotypes between healthy human individuals. Clones were read by immunoSEQ multiplex PCR, and TCRdb kept only the in-frame ones, dropping some. The table includes about 460,000 clones, more than 70% detected once. Sequencing used PBMCs. The source of these receptors is a woman between 40 and 50 years old in good health. Some clones in this sample may be carry-over from other donors' samples.

Note on this clone: This is likely an artifact of a read error, given a far larger clone one base away. Since the CDR3 does not end with the conserved phenylalanine or tryptophan, this likely comes from a read error. V is TRBV27 and J is TRBJ2-7, with TRBD1 identical over 9 bases. With V trimmed by 6 bases and J by 10 bases, 10 bases remained unmatched. The germline gives CDR1 MNHEY, CDR2 SMNVEV (reference sequence). The CDR3 loop spans 13 amino acids. The CDR3 nucleotides read TGTGCCAGCAGCGCCGGGACAGGGACGGCTCAGTACCTC. This sequence encodes CASSAGTGTAQYL.

The chain couples TRBV6-1 to TRBJ2-7; the match to TRBD1 covers 9 bases. With 2 bases clipped from V and 2 bases from J, the junction kept 7 bases outside the gene matches. This CDR3 is built from 16 residues. Germline assignment: CDR1 MNHNS and CDR2 SASEGT. DNA of the CDR3: TGTGCCAGCAGTGAATCACAGGGGGCTTCCGCCTACGAGCAGTACTTC. Residues: CASSESQGASAYEQYF.

The V call is TRBV19, the J call TRBJ2-7; 8 bases align to TRBD2. V shed 5 bases, J shed 4 bases, and the junction held 7 bases outside the gene matches. This CDR3 is built from 14 residues. The germline V gene has CDR1 LNHDA and CDR2 SQIVND (reference sequence). The CDR3 DNA reads as TGTGCCAGTAGTCTCCGGGAGGGCGCATACGAGCAGTACTTC. It translates to CASSLREGAYEQYF. The full variable domain, in which reference TRBV19 and TRBJ2-7 provide the parts outside the CDR3, is DGGITQSPKYLFRKEGQNVTLSCEQNLNHDAMYWYRQDPGQGLRLIYYSQIVNDFQKGDIAEGYSVSREKKESFPLTVTSAQKNPTAFYLCASSLREGAYEQYFGPGTRLTVT.

The chain links TRBV18 to TRBJ2-7; 9 nucleotides align to TRBD2. Trimming removed 4 bases from V and 4 bases from J; junction bases left unmatched: 5. Germline values: CDR1 KGHSH, CDR2 LQKENI. There are 14 residues in the CDR3. CDR3 bases: TGTGCCAGCTCACTAGCGGGAGAGGGATACGAGCAGTACTTC. This encodes CASSLAGEGYEQYF.

Details on this clone: Additional DNA sequences in this sample encode the identical CDR3. The chain couples TRBV29-1 to TRBJ1-5; no firm D call. CDR3 length equals 12 residues. Germline-derived CDR1 and CDR2 are SQVTM and ANQGSEA. With 4 bases removed from V and 5 bases from J, the gap between germline ends came to 9 bases. CDR3 protein: CSVGSLDQPQHF. In nucleotides, the CDR3 is TGCAGCGTTGGATCCCTTGATCAGCCCCAGCATTTT. The variable domain in full, completed from reference TRBV29-1 and TRBJ1-5, reads SAVISQKPSRDICQRGTSLTIQCQVDSQVTMMFWYRQQPGQSLTLIATANQGSEATYESGFVIDKFPISRPNLTFSTLTVSNMSPEDSSIYLCSVGSLDQPQHFGDGTRLSIL.

This clone was seen repeatedly, ten times or more. The rearrangement uses TRBV7-8 and TRBJ1-3; D is uncertain. CDR1 SGHVS and CDR2 FQNEAQ come from the germline V gene. V was clipped by 5 bases and J by 9 bases, with 14 bases between them. The CDR3 spans 13 residues. The CDR3 nucleotides read TGTGCCAGCAGCCCCGGGAGTGCGGCCACCATATATTTT. This encodes CASSPGSAATIYF. The full variable domain, rest sourced from reference TRBV7-8 and TRBJ1-3, is GAGVSQSPRYKVAKRGQDVALRCDPISGHVSLFWYQQALGQGPEFLTYFQNEAQLDKSGLPSDRFFAERPEGSVSTLKIQRTQQEDSAVYLCASSPGSAATIYFGEGSWLTVV.

This clone turned up a few times. A much larger clone differs by one base, so this may be a read error. V usage is TRBV5-4 and J usage is TRBJ2-5, with TRBD2 matching over 12 bases. Germline V gene sequence: CDR1 SGHNT, CDR2 YYREEE (reference sequence). The V segment lost 4 bases and the J segment 1 base; nucleotides outside the gene matches: 2. CDR3 length: 15 residues. CDR3 in amino acids: CASSLTSGSQETQYF. The DNA of the CDR3 is TGTGCCAGCAGCCTGACTAGCGGGAGCCAAGAGACCCAGTACTTC.

For this clone: This likely came from a read error, as a far larger clone is one base away. The same CDR3 also results from other DNA sequences found in this sample. The DNA of the CDR3 is TGTGCCAGCTCGTCCAGGCCCTCCTCCGGAAACACCATATATTTT. Amino acid sequence: CASSSRPSSGNTIYF. This chain joins TRBV2 and TRBJ1-3; D remains unclear. Trimming shortened V by 8 bases and J by 4 bases, and 18 bases separated the two germline ends. Germline CDR1 is SNHLY and CDR2 is FYNNEI. The CDR3 is 15 residues long.

The chain joins TRBV18 to TRBJ2-7, with 11 bases matching TRBD2. V was pared by 3 bases and J by 5 bases, with 12 bases of the junction left unmatched. There are 17 residues in the CDR3. Germline-derived CDR1 and CDR2 are KGHSH and LQKENI. CDR3 in amino acids: CASSPFSRLAGRNEQYF. The CDR3 bases are TGTGCCAGCTCACCCTTCTCCCGACTAGCGGGACGAAACGAGCAGTACTTC.

J is TRBJ2-1 and V is TRBV9; D might be TRBD1 or TRBD2, each matching 5 bases. This CDR3 contains 15 residues. The V gene's germline CDR1 is SGDLS and CDR2 YYNGEE. Trimming stripped 6 bases from V and 3 bases from J, with 16 bases between. The CDR3 DNA sequence: TGTGCCAGCAACCCTGGGGGAGCTAACTACAATGAGCAGTTCTTC. Translating gives CASNPGGANYNEQFF.

The chain recombines TRBV2 with TRBJ2-1, with 7 bases that match TRBD2. The germline V gene has CDR1 SNHLY and CDR2 FYNNEI. Losses at the gene ends were 7 bases for V and 3 bases for J; bases not matched to a gene: 6. The CDR3 is 14 amino acids. The CDR3 sequence: CASMSLADYNEQFF. Here the CDR3 DNA reads TGTGCCAGCATGAGTCTAGCGGACTACAATGAGCAGTTCTTC.

The gene calls are TRBV6-1 and TRBJ1-3, with 8 bases identical to TRBD1. CDR3 length: 17 amino acids. V shed 4 bases and J 1 base; nucleotides not matched to a gene: 9. Germline values: CDR1 MNHNS, CDR2 SASEGT. The CDR3 bases are TGTGCCAGCAGTGCCTCTCCAGGGGGCCAATCTGGAAACACCATATATTTT. It translates to CASSASPGGQSGNTIYF.

This rearrangement joins TRBV28 to TRBJ1-1; no firm D call. The CDR3 spans 13 residues. Germline lookup yields CDR1 MDHEN and CDR2 SYDVKM. Trimming cost V 7 bases and J 0 bases, with 9 bases left between them. The CDR3 loop reads CASKPSVNTEAFF. CDR3 DNA: TGTGCCAGCAAGCCCTCCGTGAACACTGAAGCTTTCTTT.

This clone appeared many times. The chain links TRBV15 to TRBJ2-2; TRBD1 might be the D (6 bases). Germline loops: CDR1 LNHNV, CDR2 YYDKDF (reference sequence). The CDR3 is 15 amino acids. V lost 4 bases and J 0 bases, leaving 9 bases between the germline ends. CDR3 DNA: TGTGCCACCAGCAAGGACAGCCCGAACACCGGGGAGCTGTTTTTT. Its protein is CATSKDSPNTGELFF.

This clone was seen only once. The chain couples TRBV7-3 to TRBJ2-1; 13 bases are shared with TRBD2. This CDR3 has 20 residues. The V gene end was trimmed by 5 bases and the J gene end by 3 bases; junction bases not matched to a gene: 16. The germline V gene encodes CDR1 SGHTA and CDR2 FQGTGA. The CDR3 bases are TGTGCCAGCAGCCCACTCGGGACTAGCGGGGCCAACGTGAACTACAATGAGCAGTTCTTC. Its translation is CASSPLGTSGANVNYNEQFF.

The chain links TRBV6-1 to TRBJ1-2; TRBD1 is a possible D gene (5 bases). The CDR3 length is 13 residues. The germline V gene encodes CDR1 MNHNS and CDR2 SASEGT. The ends were cut back, 4 bases at V and 4 bases at J, with 10 bases in the middle. The DNA for the CDR3 is TGTGCCAGCAGTGTCGGGACTCCCTATGGCTACACCTTC. It is translated as CASSVGTPYGYTF.

The chain couples TRBV28 to TRBJ1-1; tentative D call: TRBD1 (6 bases). The germline gives CDR1 MDHEN, CDR2 SYDVKM. V was clipped by 6 bases and J by 3 bases, with 11 bases between them. The CDR3 is 13 residues long. For the CDR3, the DNA is TGTGCCAGCAGCAAAAGGGGGTACACTGAAGCTTTCTTT. Its protein is CASSKRGYTEAFF.